The present TCR beta chain was sequenced within a study of T cells in Graves' hyperthyroidism and ophthalmopathy (dated by TCRdb to the late 2010s). Describing the broader study: Peripheral blood samples were taken at initial diagnosis, before any treatment was given. To identify TCR V-J signatures that set the groups apart, the researchers used a discovery cohort of 90 to 100 patients, made up of 40 to 45 with Graves' ophthalmopathy and approximately 57 with stable Graves' hyperthyroidism. Prospective prediction of ophthalmopathy was tested in an independent validation cohort consisting of roughly 19 hyperthyroidism patients and approximately 16 patients who later progressed to ophthalmopathy. The 95 to 100 discovery patients were randomly split 7:3 into training and test sets. Thyroid tissue and blood T-cell repertoires from six Graves' hyperthyroidism patients were also compared in the study. Once sampling was done, hyperthyroidism patients were given methimazole at a starting dose of 30 mg daily, whereas ophthalmopathy patients were given high-dose intravenous methylprednisolone. The paper describes TCR Vbeta CDR3 sequencing of 135 peripheral blood samples, made up of some 40 ophthalmopathy patients, 70 to 75 hyperthyroidism patients and 17 progressor patients. What the work shows at the level of the full study, not this receptor alone: A 13 V-J signature model separated ophthalmopathy from stable hyperthyroidism, with 87.88% sensitivity and about 81% specificity in cross-validation and 80%/75% in testing. Most expanded thyroid clonotypes (frequency above 0.001) were also detected in blood, a finding suggesting that blood repertoires may reflect thyroid immune responses. Sample size was not statistically predetermined, and blinding of investigators to group allocation was not performed. In validation, the model predicted progression to ophthalmopathy a median of around 6.5 months before onset, with around 70% sensitivity and about 72% specificity.

A patient counted as having stable Graves' hyperthyroidism if no progression to ophthalmopathy occurred over 18 months of follow-up. Hyperthyroidism patients were newly diagnosed, with disease duration under 2 months, and aged 18 to 65 years. Patients with uncontrolled infections, other autoimmune diseases, pregnancy or lactation were excluded. Diagnoses were established on the basis of clinical symptoms, serum thyroxine and TRAb, thyroid ultrasound, and orbital computed tomography. PBMCs were separated from about 10 ml of fresh peripheral blood using Ficoll-Paque density gradient centrifugation. Total RNA was extracted using Trizol reagent, and RNA quality was assessed on an Agilent 2100 Bioanalyzer. A note on this clonotype: Its antigen is currently not known. Per-base qualities were not stored, and no clone one base away is much larger.

TCR beta CDR3 regions were amplified from RNA transcripts. The TCR CDR3 was subjected to a first round of RT-PCR using the HTBI primer set and the Qiagen OneStep RT-PCR kit. A second multiplex PCR round built the libraries, followed by size selection and purification. Paired-end sequencing of the libraries was performed with 100 bp reads on an Illumina HiSeq2000. The original pipeline was this. SOAPnuke was used to process the raw data, removing reads that contained adapters or uncalled bases, had a mean Phred below 15, or lacked an exact match to the constant primer or identifier. COPE v1.2.5 was used to merge the high-quality paired reads, and each unique nucleotide sequence was defined as a clonotype. MiTCR v1.1 was used to align clonotypes to the IMGT TRBV, TRBD and TRBJ reference segments. Analysis was restricted to V-J combinations with a frequency above 0.0001, which covered 99.2% of repertoires. A TCS score was defined as the ratio between F50 (clonal expansion) and ExV (chaos), using BLOSUM62-based TCRdist between CDR3 peptides within each V-J. Welch's t-statistics and random forest reduced several hundred V-J features to 13, which were used in a naive Bayes classifier (R e1071). The raw public data were reprocessed by TCRdb itself: fastp quality trimming at Q25, MiXCR clonotype calling, in-frame beta chains only. Every entry covers one CDR3 protein and lists the most common genes and DNA from its rows. TCRdb, not the authors, supplied the V and J calls. The sample table holds 250,000 to 300,000 distinct CDR3 sequences, of which approximately 14% were seen once. Roughly 7.7% of the sample lies in the top ten.

V is pruned by 4 bases and J by 1 base, leaving 8 bases of the junction without a gene match. Its CDR3 holds 17 amino acids, cysteine through phenylalanine. Only the CDR3 portion is preserved as DNA: 51 bases, with reading frame beginning at the first base. In the germline V gene, CDR1 corresponds to MNHEY and CDR2 to SVGAGI. The chain links TRBV6-5 with TRBJ2-2; the central 8 bases match TRBD2. The receptor's source is a woman aged 35 to 49 with Graves' hyperthyroidism. The specimen sequenced was blood. The CDR3 protein is CASSCRGRGENTGELFF. The sequenced DNA is TGTGCCAGCAGTTGCCGAGGGCGGGGGGAGAACACCGGGGAGCTGTTTTTT.